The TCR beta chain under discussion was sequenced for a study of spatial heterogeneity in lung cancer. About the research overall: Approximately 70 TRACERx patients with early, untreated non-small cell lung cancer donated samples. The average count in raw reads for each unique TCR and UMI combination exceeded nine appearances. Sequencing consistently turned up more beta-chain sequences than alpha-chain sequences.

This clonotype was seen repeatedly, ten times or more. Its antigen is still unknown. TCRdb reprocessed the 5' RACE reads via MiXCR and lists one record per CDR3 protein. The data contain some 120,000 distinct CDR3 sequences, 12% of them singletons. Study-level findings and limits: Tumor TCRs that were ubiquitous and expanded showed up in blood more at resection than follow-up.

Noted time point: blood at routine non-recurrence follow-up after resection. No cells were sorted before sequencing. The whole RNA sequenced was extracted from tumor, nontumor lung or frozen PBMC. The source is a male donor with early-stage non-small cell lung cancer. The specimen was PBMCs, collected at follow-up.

CDR3 residues: CASSRGGNWHF. In DNA form, the CDR3 reads TGTGCCAGCAGCCGCGGGGGGAACTGGCATTTT. The genes are TRBV12-3 or TRBV12-4 and TRBJ1-5, with D maybe TRBD1 (5 bases). This CDR3 has 11 residues. V was clipped by 6 bases and J by 15 bases, with 15 bases between them.